This T cell receptor beta chain was recorded in a study of T cell repertoires in cytomegalovirus infection. For the study at large: The public TCR beta signatures pointed to both CMV infection and matching HLA type.

This CDR3 has 16 residues. Germline V lookup: CDR1 SGHTA, CDR2 FQGTGA. V lost 2 bases, J lost 4 bases, and 9 bases stayed unmatched. In regard to this clonotype: The antigen remains undetermined.

TCRdb analysed the reads with MiXCR anew, one entry per CDR3 protein. The sample includes about 310,000 distinct CDR3 sequences, roughly 25% of them seen just once. The study, taken as a whole, reports: It was HLA-C-restricted CMV-specific TCR beta clonotypes that dominated the response ex vivo.

The receptor was isolated from a human donor in good health (CMV status not recorded). Some clones in this sample may be carry-over from other donors' samples. V gene TRBV7-3 combines with J gene TRBJ2-3; 7 bases line up with TRBD2. The source was cultured PBMCs, collected from culture after CMV antigen stimulation. The CDR3 nucleotides read TGTGCCAGCAGCTTAGCGGGCGGGAGAGGAGCAGATACGCAGTATTTT. Protein product: CASSLAGGRGADTQYF.